This TCR beta chain was recovered during a study of blood T cell repertoires in COVID-19. Whole-study context: Sites across the United States, Italy and Spain contributed samples from acute and convalescent COVID-19. T cells, B-cell-depleted T cells, or PBMCs supplied cDNA or gDNA.

The CDR3 runs to 15 residues. Trimming stripped 5 bases from V and 3 bases from J, with 14 bases between. CDR1 is SNHLY and CDR2 is FYNNEI in the germline V gene. In the authors' methods: Amplification of reference gene primers was used by the study to estimate nucleated cell counts. Method: immunoSEQ multiplex PCR; TCRdb's copy keeps in-frame clones and lacks some. The V and J calls and clone size were taken over from that table, and D and trimming were inferred from the DNA. Among about 73,000 clones listed, 80% to 85% were seen once. This clone appeared a few times. The chain combines TRBV2 with TRBJ1-5; D gene unclear. This clonotype originated in a human donor in a cohort sampled during active COVID-19. The sample consisted of peripheral blood. CDR3 in DNA: TGTGCCAGCAGTAACCTCGGACTTGACAATCAGCCCCAGCATTTT. This sequence encodes CASSNLGLDNQPQHF.